Following are 4 T cell receptor beta chains from one sample sequenced in a study of vaccination and CD4 T cells after COVID-19. Described treatment: roughly 10-day PBMC culture with coronavirus spike peptide pools or control peptides (ViraFEST assay). No antigen is known for these receptors. Scientists ran DNA taken from cultured CD4+ T cells through the Oncomine TCR Beta short-read assay for sequencing. TCRdb ran MiXCR on the PCR reads and lists one entry per CDR3 protein. The sample has 7,000 to 10,000 distinct CDR3 sequences, around 50% seen once; the top ten hold roughly 22%. Sequences were obtained from CD4+ T cells from blood, cultured in vitro. These receptors were collected from a human donor who had recovered from COVID-19.

In its sample, this clonotype was seen a few times. The chain is built from TRBV20-1 and TRBJ2-7; 8 nucleotides agree with TRBD2. This CDR3 has 14 residues. The germline CDR1 and CDR2 sequences are DFQATT and SNEGSKA (reference sequence). V dropped 0 bases and J dropped 7; count of bases not matched to a gene: 8. CDR3 DNA: TGCAGTGCTAGAGAGGGAGCGGGAGTCCGAGAGCAGTACTTC. Its protein is CSAREGAGVREQYF.

The CDR3 sequence is CASSLSTGGYGIQYF. In DNA form, the CDR3 reads TGTGCCAGCAGCTTAAGTACTGGGGGGTACGGCATTCAGTACTTC. The chain couples TRBV7-2 to TRBJ2-4; D might be TRBD2 (6 bases). From germline, CDR1 is SGHTA and CDR2 FQGNSA. The CDR3 has 15 amino acids. Trimming took 2 bases from V and 9 from J, leaving 17 bases between them.

The chain carries TRBV5-1 and TRBJ2-1; 8 bases are shared with TRBD1. V lost 5 bases, J lost 7 bases, and 5 bases stayed unmatched. Germline CDR1 reads SGHRS; CDR2 reads YFSETQ. This CDR3 is 13 amino acids long. The CDR3 DNA follows: TGCGCCAGCAGGAGGACAGGGATGAATGAGCAGTTCTTC. Amino acids: CASRRTGMNEQFF. Using reference TRBV5-1 and TRBJ2-1 for the parts outside the CDR3, the full variable domain is KAGVTQTPRYLIKTRGQQVTLSCSPISGHRSVSWYQQTPGQGLQFLFEYFSETQRNKGNFPGRFSGRQFSNSRSEMNVSTLELGDSALYLCASRRTGMNEQFFGPGTRLTVL.

The genes are TRBV7-6 and TRBJ1-3; TRBD1 aligns across 7 bases. This CDR3 comprises 18 residues. From germline, CDR1 is SGHVS and CDR2 FNYEAQ. V lost 1 base to trimming and J lost 0 bases; unmatched junction nucleotides: 9. CDR3 nucleotides: TGTGCCAGCAGCTTAGTGACACAGGGGAAAACCTCTGGAAACACCATATATTTT. The encoded protein is CASSLVTQGKTSGNTIYF.